The present TCR beta chain was sequenced within a study of blood T cell repertoires in COVID-19. Overall study: Researchers got acute and convalescent COVID-19 samples from the United States, Italy and Spain. Sample material is recorded as cDNA or gDNA derived from T cells, B-cell-depleted T cells, or PBMCs.

Trimming removed 0 bases from V and 0 bases from J, with 10 bases in between. CDR1 SGHNT and CDR2 YYREEE come from the germline V gene (reference sequence). This CDR3 spans 16 amino acids. Original methodology: Counts of nucleated cells, estimated from reference gene primer amplification, were obtained. Data came from immunoSEQ multiplex PCR; TCRdb stores just in-frame clones and leaves some out. D and trimming come from the DNA, and the V and J calls and clone size come from that table. Of a few hundred thousand clones detected, more than 75% appear once; the ten largest clones hold around 4%. Sequenced input: peripheral blood. The chain couples TRBV5-4 to TRBJ1-3, with a tentative D call TRBD1 (6 bases). The receptor's source is a woman aged 45-60 years with active or convalescent COVID-19. The CDR3 loop reads CASSLVGTSSGNTIYF. The CDR3 bases are TGTGCCAGCAGCTTGGTGGGGACAAGCTCTGGAAACACCATATATTTT.